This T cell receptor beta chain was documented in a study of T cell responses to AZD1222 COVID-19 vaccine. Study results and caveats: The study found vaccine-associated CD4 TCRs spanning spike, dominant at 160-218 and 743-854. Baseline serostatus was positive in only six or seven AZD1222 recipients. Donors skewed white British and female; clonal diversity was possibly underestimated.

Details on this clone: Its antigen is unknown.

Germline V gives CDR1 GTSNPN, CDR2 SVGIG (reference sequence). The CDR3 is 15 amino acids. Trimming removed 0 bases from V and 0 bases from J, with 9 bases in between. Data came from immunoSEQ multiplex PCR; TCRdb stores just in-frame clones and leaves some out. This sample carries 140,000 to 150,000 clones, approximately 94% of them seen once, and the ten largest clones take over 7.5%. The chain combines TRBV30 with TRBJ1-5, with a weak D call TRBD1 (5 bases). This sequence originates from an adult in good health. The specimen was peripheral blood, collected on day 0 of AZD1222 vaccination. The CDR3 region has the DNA TGTGCCTGGAGTGTAGGGACCCGTAGCAATCAGCCCCAGCATTTT. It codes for CAWSVGTRSNQPQHF. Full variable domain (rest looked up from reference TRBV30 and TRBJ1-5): SQTIHQWPATLVQPVGSPLSLECTVEGTSNPNLYWYRQAAGRGLQLLFYSVGIGQISSEVPQNLSASRPQDRQFILSSKKLLLSDSGFYLCAWSVGTRSNQPQHFGDGTRLSIL.